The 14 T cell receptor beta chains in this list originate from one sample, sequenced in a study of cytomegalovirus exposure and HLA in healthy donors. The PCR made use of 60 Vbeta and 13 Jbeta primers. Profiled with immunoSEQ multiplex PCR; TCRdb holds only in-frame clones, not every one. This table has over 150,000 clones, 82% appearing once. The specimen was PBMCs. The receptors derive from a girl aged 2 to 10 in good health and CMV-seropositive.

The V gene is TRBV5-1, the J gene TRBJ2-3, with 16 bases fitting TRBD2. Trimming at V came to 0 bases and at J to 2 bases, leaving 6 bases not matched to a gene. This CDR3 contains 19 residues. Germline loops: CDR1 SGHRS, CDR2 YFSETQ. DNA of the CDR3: TGCGCCAGCAGCTTGGGTTCGGGACTAGCGGGAGGGGTCACAGATACGCAGTATTTT. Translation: CASSLGSGLAGGVTDTQYF.

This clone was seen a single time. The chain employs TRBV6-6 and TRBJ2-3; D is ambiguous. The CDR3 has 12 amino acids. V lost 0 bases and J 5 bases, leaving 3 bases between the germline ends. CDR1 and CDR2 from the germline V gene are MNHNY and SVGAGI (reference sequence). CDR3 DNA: TGTGCCAGCAGTTACTCGAGAGATACGCAGTATTTT. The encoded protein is CASSYSRDTQYF.

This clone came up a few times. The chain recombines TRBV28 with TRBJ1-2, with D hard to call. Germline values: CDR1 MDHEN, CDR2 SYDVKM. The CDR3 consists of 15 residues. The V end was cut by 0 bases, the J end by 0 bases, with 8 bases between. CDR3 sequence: CASSLWNRANYGYTF. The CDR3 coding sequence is TGTGCCAGCAGTTTATGGAACAGAGCTAACTATGGCTACACCTTC.

Written as DNA, the CDR3 is TGTGCCAGTAGAGCCCTCGGCAGGGAAGGATCTGGAAACACCATATATTTT. It codes for CASRALGREGSGNTIYF. This chain uses TRBV19 with TRBJ1-3, with D maybe TRBD1 (5 bases). Trimming left V 6 bases short and J 1 base short, with 19 bases between. This CDR3 has 17 amino acids. The germline V gene encodes CDR1 LNHDA and CDR2 SQIVND (reference sequence).

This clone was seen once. The chain's CDR3 is CASNAGTARYEQYF. The CDR3 DNA sequence: TGTGCCAGCAACGCCGGGACTGCGAGATACGAGCAGTACTTC. The chain links TRBV6-1 to TRBJ2-7; perhaps TRBD2 as D (6 bases). Looked up from germline, CDR1 is MNHNS and CDR2 is SASEGT. The ends were cut back, 7 bases at V and 4 bases at J, with 17 bases in the middle. The CDR3 extends over 14 amino acids.

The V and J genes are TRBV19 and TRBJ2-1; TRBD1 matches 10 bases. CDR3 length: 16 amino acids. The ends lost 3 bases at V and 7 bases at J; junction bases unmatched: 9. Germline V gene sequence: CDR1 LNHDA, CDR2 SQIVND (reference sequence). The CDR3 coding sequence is TGTGCCAGTAGTATTCGGGAGGACAGGGGGAGAAATGAGCAGTTCTTC. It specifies CASSIREDRGRNEQFF.

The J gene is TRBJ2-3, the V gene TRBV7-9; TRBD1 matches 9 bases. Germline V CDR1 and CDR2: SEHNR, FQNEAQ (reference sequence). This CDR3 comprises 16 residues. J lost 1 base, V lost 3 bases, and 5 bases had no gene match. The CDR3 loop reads CASSFIQGARTDTQYF. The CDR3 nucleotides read TGTGCCAGCAGCTTCATACAGGGGGCTCGCACAGATACGCAGTATTTT.

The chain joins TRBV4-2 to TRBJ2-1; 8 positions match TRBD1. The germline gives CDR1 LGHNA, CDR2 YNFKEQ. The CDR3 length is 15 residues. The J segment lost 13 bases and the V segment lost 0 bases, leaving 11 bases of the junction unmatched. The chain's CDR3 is CASSQEQGGGASQFF. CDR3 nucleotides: TGTGCCAGCAGCCAAGAACAGGGGGGCGGTGCCTCTCAGTTCTTC.

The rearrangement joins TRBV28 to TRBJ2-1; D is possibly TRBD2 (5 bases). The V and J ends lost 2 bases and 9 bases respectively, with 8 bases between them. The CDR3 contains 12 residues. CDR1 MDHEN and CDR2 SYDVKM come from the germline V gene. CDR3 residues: CASSLNRGEQFF. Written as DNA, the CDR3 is TGTGCCAGCAGTTTAAACCGGGGTGAGCAGTTCTTC.

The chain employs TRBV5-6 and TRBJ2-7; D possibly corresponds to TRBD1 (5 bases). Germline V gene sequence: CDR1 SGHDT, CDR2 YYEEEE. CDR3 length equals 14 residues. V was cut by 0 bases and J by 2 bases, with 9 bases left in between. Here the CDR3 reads CASSLETVPYEQYF. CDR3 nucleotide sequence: TGTGCCAGCAGCTTGGAGACAGTCCCCTACGAGCAGTACTTC.

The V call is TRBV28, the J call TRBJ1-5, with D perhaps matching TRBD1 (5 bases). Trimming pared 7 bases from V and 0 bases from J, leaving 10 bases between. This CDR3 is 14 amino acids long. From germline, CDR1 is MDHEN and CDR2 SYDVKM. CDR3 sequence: CASTAGLSNQPQHF. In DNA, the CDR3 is TGTGCCAGCACGGCGGGGCTTAGCAATCAGCCCCAGCATTTT.

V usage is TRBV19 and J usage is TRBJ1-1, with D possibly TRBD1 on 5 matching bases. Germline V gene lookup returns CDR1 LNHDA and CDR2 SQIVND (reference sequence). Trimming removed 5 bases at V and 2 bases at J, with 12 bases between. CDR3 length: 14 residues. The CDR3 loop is CASSARGYNTEAFF. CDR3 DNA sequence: TGTGCCAGTAGTGCCCGGGGGTACAACACTGAAGCTTTCTTT.

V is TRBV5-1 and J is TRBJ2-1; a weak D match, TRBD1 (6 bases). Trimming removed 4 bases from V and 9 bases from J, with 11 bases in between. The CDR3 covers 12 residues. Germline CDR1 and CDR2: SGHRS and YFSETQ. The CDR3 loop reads CASSALGGEQFF. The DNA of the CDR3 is TGCGCCAGCAGCGCTTTAGGGGGTGAGCAGTTCTTC.

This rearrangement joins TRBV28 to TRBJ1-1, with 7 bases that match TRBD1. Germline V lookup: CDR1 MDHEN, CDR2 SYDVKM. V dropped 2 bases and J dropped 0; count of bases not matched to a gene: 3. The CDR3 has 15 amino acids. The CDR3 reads CASSLRQGLNTEAFF. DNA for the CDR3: TGTGCCAGCAGTTTAAGACAGGGTCTGAACACTGAAGCTTTCTTT. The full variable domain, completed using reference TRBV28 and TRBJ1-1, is DVKVTQSSRYLVKRTGEKVFLECVQDMDHENMFWYRQDPGLGLRLIYFSYDVKMKEKGDIPEGYSVSREKKERFSLILESASTNQTSMYLCASSLRQGLNTEAFFGQGTRLTVV.